This T cell receptor (beta chain) is from a study of blood T cell repertoires in COVID-19. Background on the study: Spain, Italy and the United States supplied samples that represented acute and convalescent COVID-19.

Trimming left V 8 bases short and J 2 bases short, with 9 bases between. This CDR3 contains 13 residues. Germline CDR1 and CDR2: ENHRY and SYGVKD. This clone was counted a few times. The sample contains more than one DNA sequence encoding this CDR3. Original analysis: Reference gene primers were amplified, and this amplification served to estimate nucleated cell counts. Produced via immunoSEQ multiplex PCR; TCRdb's table is partial and in-frame only. Clonal size and the V and J genes are those of that table, whereas D and trimming came from the DNA. Of over 150,000 clones listed, approximately 84% are singletons.

The sequence derives from a human donor with acute or convalescent COVID-19. The donor label of this sample is uncertain. V and J are TRBV10-3 and TRBJ1-4; possibly TRBD1 for D (6 bases). Sequenced sample: peripheral blood. For the CDR3, the DNA is TGTGCCATCGCAGGGGCGACTAATGAAAAACTGTTTTTT. It yields the protein CAIAGATNEKLFF.